These 29 T cell receptor beta chains were all obtained from the same sample, sequenced in a study of vaccination and CD4 T cells after COVID-19. Sequence data for DNA of cultured CD4+ T cells were generated by the Oncomine TCR Beta short-read assay. TCRdb re-analysed the PCR reads in MiXCR, keeping a single row per CDR3 protein. The sample lists about 10,000 distinct CDR3 sequences, roughly 23% occurring once. Their antigens are not known. Treatment here: roughly 10-day PBMC culture with coronavirus spike peptide pools or control peptides (ViraFEST assay). This specimen was CD4+ T cells from blood, cultured in vitro, taken before SARS-CoV-2 vaccination. The receptor set was obtained from a human donor who received a COVID-19 vaccine.

The chain recombines TRBV5-1 with TRBJ1-1; 7 bases are a match to TRBD1. The CDR3 has 15 amino acids. Losses at the gene ends were 5 bases for V and 1 base for J; bases not matched to a gene: 8. From germline, CDR1 is SGHRS and CDR2 YFSETQ. CDR3 loop: CASSLPRQGNTEAFF. The CDR3 nucleotides are TGCGCCAGCAGTTTACCGAGACAGGGGAACACTGAAGCTTTCTTT.

This chain links TRBV19 with TRBJ1-5; D call uncertain. The germline V gene encodes CDR1 LNHDA and CDR2 SQIVND (reference sequence). The V end was cut by 3 bases, the J end by 2 bases, with 14 bases between. The CDR3 loop spans 16 amino acids. DNA for the CDR3: TGTGCCAGTAGTATCGGACGGACGAGTCGCAATCAGCCCCAGCATTTT. Its translation: CASSIGRTSRNQPQHF.

This clonotype was seen a few times. J is TRBJ2-3 and V is TRBV20-1; possibly TRBD1 for D (6 bases). The length of the CDR3 is 13 residues. Trimming cost V 3 bases and J 4 bases, with 11 bases left between them. Looked up from germline, CDR1 is DFQATT and CDR2 is SNEGSKA (reference sequence). This CDR3 is CSASQGQADTQYF. CDR3 DNA sequence: TGCAGTGCTAGTCAGGGGCAAGCAGATACGCAGTATTTT.

The rearrangement joins TRBV9 to TRBJ1-6; no definite D call. CDR3 length: 15 amino acids. Per germline, CDR1 SGDLS and CDR2 YYNGEE. The ends were cut back, 0 bases at V and 16 bases at J, with 20 bases in the middle. This CDR3 is CASSVGIVDFVTLHF. In DNA form, the CDR3 reads TGTGCCAGCAGCGTAGGGATTGTGGACTTCGTCACACTCCACTTT.

The rearrangement joins TRBV27 to TRBJ2-1, with 12 bases that match TRBD2. The trim removed 1 base at V and 7 bases at J, leaving 2 bases unmatched. Germline V gene lookup returns CDR1 MNHEY and CDR2 SMNVEV (reference sequence). CDR3 size: 15 residues. The CDR3 loop is CASSLFGTSGNEQFF. DNA of the CDR3: TGTGCCAGCAGTTTATTCGGGACTAGCGGGAATGAGCAGTTCTTC.

This clonotype was counted between two and nine times. The chain recombines TRBV7-9 with TRBJ2-2; D is tentatively TRBD1 or TRBD2 (5 bases each). The length of the CDR3 is 17 residues. The V and J ends lost 5 bases and 6 bases respectively, with 22 bases between them. The V gene's germline CDR1 is SEHNR and CDR2 FQNEAQ (reference sequence). The CDR3 DNA reads as TGTGCCAGCAGCCCTCGGGCCAGGGACCCCGCGTCCGGGGAGCTGTTTTTT. As protein: CASSPRARDPASGELFF.

There are a few counts of this clonotype. This chain links TRBV7-2 with TRBJ2-1; tentatively, D is TRBD2 (6 bases). From germline, CDR1 is SGHTA and CDR2 FQGNSA. Trimming cost V 5 bases and J 1 base, with 15 bases left between them. This CDR3 region has 16 residues. The CDR3 sequence: CASSADPSVSYNEQFF. As DNA, the CDR3 is TGTGCCAGCAGCGCCGACCCTAGCGTTTCCTACAATGAGCAGTTCTTC.

The gene calls are TRBV9 and TRBJ1-3, with TRBD1 as a possible D gene (6 bases). Germline CDR1 is SGDLS and CDR2 is YYNGEE. Between the trimmed V and J ends, which lost 4 bases and 2 bases, there was a span of 16 bases. There are 16 residues in the CDR3. In DNA, the CDR3 is TGTGCCAGCAGCCCCTGGAACAGGGACCCTGGAAACACCATATATTTT. Translated, it gives CASSPWNRDPGNTIYF. The full variable domain, rest sourced from reference TRBV9 and TRBJ1-3, is DSGVTQTPKHLITATGQRVTLRCSPRSGDLSVYWYQQSLDQGLQFLIQYYNGEERAKGNILERFSAQQFPDLHSELNLSSLELGDSALYFCASSPWNRDPGNTIYFGEGSWLTVV.

The chain couples TRBV7-8 to TRBJ2-7; D is uncertain. Germline assignment: CDR1 SGHVS and CDR2 FQNEAQ. The CDR3 has 13 amino acids. V was shortened by 1 base and J by 1 base, with 5 bases between the two germline ends. The CDR3: CASSLVPSYEQYF. DNA of the CDR3: TGTGCCAGCAGCTTAGTGCCATCCTACGAGCAGTACTTC. Using reference TRBV7-8 and TRBJ2-7 for the parts outside the CDR3, the full variable domain is GAGVSQSPRYKVAKRGQDVALRCDPISGHVSLFWYQQALGQGPEFLTYFQNEAQLDKSGLPSDRFFAERPEGSVSTLKIQRTQQEDSAVYLCASSLVPSYEQYFGPGTRLTVT.

The chain links TRBV30 to TRBJ2-5; 7 positions agree with TRBD1. In germline, CDR1 is GTSNPN, CDR2 SVGIG (reference sequence). Trimming removed 3 bases from V and 7 bases from J; junction bases left unmatched: 8. The CDR3 is 13 amino acids. The CDR3 sequence is CAWSTGATGTQYF. CDR3 in DNA: TGTGCCTGGAGCACAGGGGCAACAGGGACCCAGTACTTC.

This clonotype showed up just a few times. V and J are TRBV10-3 and TRBJ2-6; tentatively, D is TRBD1 or TRBD2 (5 bases each). The CDR3 runs to 19 residues. Germline CDR1 ENHRY, CDR2 SYGVKD. V dropped 3 bases and J dropped 2 bases, with 20 bases sitting between them. The CDR3 region is CAISDTSEGYFTGANVLTF. The CDR3 DNA sequence: TGTGCCATCAGTGATACGTCCGAGGGGTACTTCACTGGGGCCAACGTCCTGACTTTC.

A remark on this clonotype: A much bigger clone sits one base away, suggesting this may be a read error. The genes are TRBV20-1 and TRBJ1-6, with 7 bases matching TRBD1. The germline V gene has CDR1 DFQATT and CDR2 SNEGSKA (reference sequence). The CDR3 has 13 residues. The CDR3 DNA reads as TGCAGTGCTAAACAGACAGGGTTTTCACCCTTCCACTTT. It is translated as CSAKQTGFSPFHF.

The rearrangement uses TRBV10-3 and TRBJ1-3, with D unresolved. The CDR3 loop spans 14 amino acids. Per germline, CDR1 ENHRY and CDR2 SYGVKD. Trimming left V 11 bases short and J 0 bases short, with 14 bases between. In DNA form, the CDR3 reads TGTGCCTCAACAAGCCGAGACTCTGGAAACACCATATATTTT. Protein product: CASTSRDSGNTIYF.

This clonotype was observed a handful of times. This rearrangement joins TRBV10-3 to TRBJ2-3; a weak D match, TRBD2 (5 bases). Germline loops: CDR1 ENHRY, CDR2 SYGVKD. V was pared by 6 bases and J by 5 bases, with 12 bases between. This CDR3 is 13 amino acids long. Here the CDR3 DNA reads TGTGCCATCAGGACCGAAGGACTAGATACGCAGTATTTT. It codes for CAIRTEGLDTQYF.

The chain recombines TRBV24-1 with TRBJ2-1; the D gene is possibly TRBD2 (6 bases). CDR3 length equals 16 residues. The germline gives CDR1 KGHDR, CDR2 SFDVKD. V lost 4 bases and J 1 base, leaving 13 bases between the germline ends. CDR3 amino acids: CATSDAGTVSYNEQFF. CDR3 coding DNA: TGTGCCACCAGTGACGCCGGGACTGTGTCCTACAATGAGCAGTTCTTC.

The chain combines TRBV27 with TRBJ1-5; D remains unclear. CDR3 length equals 13 residues. Germline assignment: CDR1 MNHEY and CDR2 SMNVEV (reference sequence). V lost 6 bases to trimming and J lost 3 bases, with 9 bases between them. DNA for the CDR3: TGTGCCAGCAGCCACGCGAACAATCAGCCCCAGCATTTT. The encoded protein is CASSHANNQPQHF.

In its sample, this clonotype was seen a few times. This chain joins TRBV24-1 and TRBJ2-5; 11 bases align to TRBD1. V dropped 7 bases and J dropped 4; count of bases not matched to a gene: 10. Germline V gene lookup returns CDR1 KGHDR and CDR2 SFDVKD. This CDR3 contains 16 residues. CDR3: CATRNPGTGGRETQYF. In DNA form, the CDR3 reads TGTGCCACCAGGAATCCGGGGACAGGGGGGAGAGAGACCCAGTACTTC.

This clonotype was seen a few times. The J gene is TRBJ2-7, the V gene TRBV20-1, with TRBD1 matching 9 bases. The V and J ends lost 4 bases and 6 bases, in that order; junction bases with no gene match: 7. The CDR3 totals 13 residues. CDR1 DFQATT and CDR2 SNEGSKA come from the germline V gene (reference sequence). DNA of the CDR3: TGCAGTGCTACCTCGGACAGGGGTGCCGAGCAGTACTTC. It translates to CSATSDRGAEQYF.

J is TRBJ2-5 and V is TRBV5-1, with a tentative D call TRBD2 (5 bases). Germline V gene sequence: CDR1 SGHRS, CDR2 YFSETQ. The V and J ends lost 8 bases and 5 bases respectively, with 13 bases between them. The CDR3 loop spans 12 amino acids. CDR3: CASSRARETQYF. CDR3 sequence (DNA): TGCGCCAGTTCGAGGGCGCGGGAGACCCAGTACTTC.

Only a few counts were recorded for this clonotype. The chain uses TRBV20-1 and TRBJ1-2, with no clear D. The CDR3 extends over 12 amino acids. Looked up from germline, CDR1 is DFQATT and CDR2 is SNEGSKA (reference sequence). Trimming removed 1 base from V and 0 bases from J, with 3 bases in between. The CDR3 region has the DNA TGCAGTGCTAGAGGGTCTAACTATGGCTACACCTTC. Its translation is CSARGSNYGYTF.

The DNA for the CDR3 is TGCAGTGCTTGGGGGCAAGTTCGGACCGGGGAGCTGTTTTTT. It codes for CSAWGQVRTGELFF. The chain carries TRBV20-1 and TRBJ2-2, with TRBD1 as a possible D gene (6 bases). This CDR3 is built from 14 residues. Germline loops: CDR1 DFQATT, CDR2 SNEGSKA (reference sequence). Trimming cost V 5 bases and J 5 bases, with 15 bases left between them.

V and J are TRBV6-5 and TRBJ1-2, with 10 bases matching TRBD1. After removal of 4 bases from V and 3 bases from J, the junction contained 8 bases not matched to a gene. This CDR3 is 16 amino acids long. Germline V gene data show CDR1 as MNHEY and CDR2 as SVGAGI. In nucleotides, the CDR3 is TGTGCCAGCAGTTTACAGACAGGGGGCGAGGACTATGGCTACACCTTC. It translates to CASSLQTGGEDYGYTF.

This chain joins TRBV5-4 and TRBJ1-2, with unresolved D. This CDR3 has 14 residues. Per the germline V gene, CDR1 is SGHNT and CDR2 is YYREEE (reference sequence). V lost 3 bases and J 8 bases, leaving 17 bases between the germline ends. CDR3 in amino acids: CASSSRASPIGYTF. In nucleotides, the CDR3 is TGTGCCAGCAGCTCCCGCGCCTCACCTATCGGCTACACCTTC.

The V and J genes are TRBV12-5 and TRBJ2-3, with 7 bases that match TRBD2. Losses at the gene ends were 2 bases for V and 6 bases for J; bases not matched to a gene: 5. The germline gives CDR1 LGHNT, CDR2 FRNRAP. The CDR3 sequence is 14 residues long. DNA for the CDR3: TGTGCTAGTGGTTTGATGCGGGGAGGGGATACGCAGTATTTT. Translation gives CASGLMRGGDTQYF.

This chain links TRBV12-3 or TRBV12-4 with TRBJ1-4; D may be TRBD1 (6 bases). The CDR3 has 16 amino acids. V was clipped by 5 bases and J by 6 bases, with 19 bases between them. The DNA for the CDR3 is TGTGCCAGCAGTCCCGACAGGAGTTCGGCCTATGAAAAACTGTTTTTT. Its protein product is CASSPDRSSAYEKLFF.

This chain joins TRBV14 and TRBJ1-2, with 7 bases aligning to TRBD1. From germline, CDR1 is SGHDN and CDR2 FVKESK. Trimming cost V 0 bases and J 3 bases; bases outside gene matches: 10. The CDR3 loop spans 17 amino acids. CDR3 protein: CASSQDLTGTADYGYTF. The CDR3, as DNA: TGTGCCAGCAGCCAAGACCTTACCGGGACAGCAGACTATGGCTACACCTTC.

The chain carries TRBV19 and TRBJ1-5; D not resolved. The germline gives CDR1 LNHDA, CDR2 SQIVND (reference sequence). V lost 3 bases to trimming and J lost 6 bases, with 15 bases between them. This CDR3 region has 15 residues. The CDR3 loop is CASSIGREGIQPQHF. CDR3 bases: TGTGCCAGTAGTATCGGGCGGGAAGGGATTCAGCCCCAGCATTTT. Full variable domain (rest looked up from reference TRBV19 and TRBJ1-5): DGGITQSPKYLFRKEGQNVTLSCEQNLNHDAMYWYRQDPGQGLRLIYYSQIVNDFQKGDIAEGYSVSREKKESFPLTVTSAQKNPTAFYLCASSIGREGIQPQHFGDGTRLSIL.

This chain links TRBV5-3 with TRBJ2-3; weak D call: TRBD1 (6 bases). TRBV5-3 is assigned to the ORF class and has an uncertain function. Between the trimmed V and J ends, which lost 3 bases and 2 bases, there was a span of 22 bases. The CDR3 is 18 amino acids. The CDR3 region has the DNA TGTGCCAGAAGCTCCTTTTTCGTAGGGGGACGTTACACAGATACGCAGTATTTT. Amino acid sequence: CARSSFFVGGRYTDTQYF.

The V call is TRBV11-3, the J call TRBJ2-7; 8 bases line up with TRBD1. The J segment lost 5 bases and the V segment lost 1 base, leaving 10 bases of the junction unmatched. The V gene's germline CDR1 is SGHNT and CDR2 YENEEA. This CDR3 region has 16 residues. This CDR3 is CASSLGSGRGPHEQYF. Here the CDR3 DNA reads TGTGCCAGCAGCTTAGGATCGGGCAGGGGGCCCCACGAGCAGTACTTC. The full variable domain, completed using reference TRBV11-3 and TRBJ2-7, is EAGVVQSPRYKIIEKKQPVAFWCNPISGHNTLYWYLQNLGQGPELLIRYENEEAVDDSQLPKDRFSAERLKGVDSTLKIQPAELGDSAVYLCASSLGSGRGPHEQYFGPGTRLTVT.